This T cell receptor (beta chain) was found in a study of T cells in Graves' hyperthyroidism and ophthalmopathy. Study findings and constraints: Ophthalmopathy prediction by the model preceded onset by a median approximately 6.9 months.

Fresh peripheral blood, 10 ml, was the source of the PBMCs. This clonotype came up many times. Its target is not known. Germline assignment: CDR1 MDHEN and CDR2 SYDVKM. The CDR3 has 13 residues. V lost 7 bases to trimming and J lost 6 bases, with 13 bases between them. Regions amplified from RNA transcripts were the TCR beta CDR3 regions. The HTBI primer set drove a first-round RT-PCR of the TCR CDR3. One entry per CDR3 protein results from TCRdb running MiXCR on the multiplex PCR reads. This sample has around 300,000 distinct CDR3 sequences; about an eighth occur once, and the top ten carry 30% to 40%.

The source material was blood. This TCR derives from a woman between 40 and 50 years old with Graves' ophthalmopathy. The chain joins TRBV28 to TRBJ1-5; D possibly corresponds to TRBD1 (6 bases). The CDR3 DNA sequence: TGTGCCAGCAAGGCGGGGGGCCCTCAGCCCCAGCATTTT. Encoded protein: CASKAGGPQPQHF.